These T cell receptor beta chains were read from a single sample in a study of blood T cell repertoires in COVID-19. TCRdb's copy holds only in-frame clones and misses some; the assay was immunoSEQ multiplex PCR. Of 120,000 to 150,000 clones in the sample, more than 80% are singletons; the top ten hold roughly 4.9%. The sequenced sample consisted of peripheral blood. Every receptor here comes from a human donor in a cohort sampled during active COVID-19. CDR3s leave out the opening cysteine and the closing phenylalanine or tryptophan. Each record gives: J gene, V gene, CDR3 protein.

>TRBJ1-1|TRBV6-2/TRBV6-3
ASSYRGQGTEAF
>TRBJ2-3|TRBV2
ASKKLAEATDTQY
>TRBJ1-3|TRBV3-1/TRBV3-2
ASSSGQGVGNTIY
>TRBJ2-2|TRBV3-1/TRBV3-2
ASSQDNGELF
>TRBJ2-4|TRBV15
ATSTMLTGRNIQY
>TRBJ1-5|TRBV6-5
ASSWDRGANQPQH
>TRBJ1-2|TRBV2
ASGETGTGEGYT
>TRBJ2-1|TRBV10-1
ASTPGDREDEQF
>TRBJ1-4|TRBV5-1
ASSLGGSSTTNEKLF
>TRBJ2-1|TRBV20-1
SASDPSGRLGSYNEQF
>TRBJ2-5|TRBV9
ASSAGALAGGRETQY
>TRBJ2-2|TRBV19
ASSAGGSTGELF
>TRBJ1-2|TRBV24-1
ATSDASGTGGWPGYT
>TRBJ1-5|TRBV19
ASSGQGYQPQH
>TRBJ2-2|TRBV5-6
ASSPAWQNTGELF
>TRBJ1-2|TRBV6-5
ASSHSGTASYGYT
>TRBJ1-2|TRBV6-5
ASRNRGNNYGYT
>TRBJ1-2|TRBV19
ASTAQQRRGYT
>TRBJ2-1|TRBV30
AWTKASGTYNEQF
>TRBJ1-1|TRBV28
ASSSTLGSNTEAF
>TRBJ1-1|TRBV19
ASSIPGTGSGLEAF
>TRBJ2-3|TRBV6-5
ASNPSGLSGDTQY
>TRBJ1-1|TRBV30
AWSVGGKNTEAF
>TRBJ2-7|TRBV7-9
ASSSGGQVEQY
>TRBJ2-3|TRBV7-9
ASSSWTVSTDTQY
>TRBJ2-1|TRBV7-7
ASSLAPAGASYNEQF
>TRBJ2-5|TRBV19
ASSIYLTREWETQY
>TRBJ1-5|TRBV12-3/TRBV12-4
ASSPLGGQPQH
>TRBJ2-6|TRBV7-9
ASSLAAEEYSGANVLT
>TRBJ1-5|TRBV6-5
ASSSGTGGYQPQH
>TRBJ2-5|TRBV10-2
ASSVVQGARETQY
>TRBJ1-6|TRBV5-4
ASSLARDAPLH
>TRBJ1-5|TRBV27
ASSSTHGHQPQH
>TRBJ1-6|TRBV30
AWRQANNSPLH
>TRBJ2-5|TRBV2
ASSEASFGSEY
>TRBJ2-1|TRBV3-1/TRBV3-2
ASSQSGGAGNEQF
>TRBJ2-1|TRBV18
ASSPPDRLYNEQF
>TRBJ2-1|TRBV2
ASSLAGGSYNEQF
>TRBJ1-3|TRBV6-1
ASSDVTGQGGNTIY
>TRBJ2-5|TRBV2
ASSTPNRPDRGDQETQY
>TRBJ1-6|TRBV4-2
ASSQEPTGLGSPLH
>TRBJ2-3|TRBV28
ASSLSTDTQY
>TRBJ1-5|TRBV19
ASTPYPPRSNQPQH
>TRBJ2-2|TRBV6-4
ASRRLAGNTGELF
>TRBJ1-2|TRBV2
ASSGQRTQKGYT
>TRBJ1-1|TRBV30
AWSNRGTEAF
>TRBJ1-6|TRBV6-2/TRBV6-3
ASSYGIARNSPLH
>TRBJ1-1|TRBV28
ASSFPAIAEAF
>TRBJ1-1|TRBV7-3
ASSRQSNTEAF
>TRBJ2-7|TRBV25-1
ASSEYVPTYEQY
>TRBJ1-2|TRBV4-1
ASSQERGSRGYGYT
>TRBJ1-4|TRBV7-8
ASSFMTGVREKLF
>TRBJ1-6|TRBV6-6
ASSYKDRVGSPLH
>TRBJ2-3|TRBV10-2
ASSDRASTDTQY
>TRBJ2-5|TRBV7-2
ASSLEGGIGTQY
>TRBJ1-6|TRBV7-2
ASSPNQGVRSPLH
>TRBJ2-7|TRBV7-9
ASSYTSGGPYEQY